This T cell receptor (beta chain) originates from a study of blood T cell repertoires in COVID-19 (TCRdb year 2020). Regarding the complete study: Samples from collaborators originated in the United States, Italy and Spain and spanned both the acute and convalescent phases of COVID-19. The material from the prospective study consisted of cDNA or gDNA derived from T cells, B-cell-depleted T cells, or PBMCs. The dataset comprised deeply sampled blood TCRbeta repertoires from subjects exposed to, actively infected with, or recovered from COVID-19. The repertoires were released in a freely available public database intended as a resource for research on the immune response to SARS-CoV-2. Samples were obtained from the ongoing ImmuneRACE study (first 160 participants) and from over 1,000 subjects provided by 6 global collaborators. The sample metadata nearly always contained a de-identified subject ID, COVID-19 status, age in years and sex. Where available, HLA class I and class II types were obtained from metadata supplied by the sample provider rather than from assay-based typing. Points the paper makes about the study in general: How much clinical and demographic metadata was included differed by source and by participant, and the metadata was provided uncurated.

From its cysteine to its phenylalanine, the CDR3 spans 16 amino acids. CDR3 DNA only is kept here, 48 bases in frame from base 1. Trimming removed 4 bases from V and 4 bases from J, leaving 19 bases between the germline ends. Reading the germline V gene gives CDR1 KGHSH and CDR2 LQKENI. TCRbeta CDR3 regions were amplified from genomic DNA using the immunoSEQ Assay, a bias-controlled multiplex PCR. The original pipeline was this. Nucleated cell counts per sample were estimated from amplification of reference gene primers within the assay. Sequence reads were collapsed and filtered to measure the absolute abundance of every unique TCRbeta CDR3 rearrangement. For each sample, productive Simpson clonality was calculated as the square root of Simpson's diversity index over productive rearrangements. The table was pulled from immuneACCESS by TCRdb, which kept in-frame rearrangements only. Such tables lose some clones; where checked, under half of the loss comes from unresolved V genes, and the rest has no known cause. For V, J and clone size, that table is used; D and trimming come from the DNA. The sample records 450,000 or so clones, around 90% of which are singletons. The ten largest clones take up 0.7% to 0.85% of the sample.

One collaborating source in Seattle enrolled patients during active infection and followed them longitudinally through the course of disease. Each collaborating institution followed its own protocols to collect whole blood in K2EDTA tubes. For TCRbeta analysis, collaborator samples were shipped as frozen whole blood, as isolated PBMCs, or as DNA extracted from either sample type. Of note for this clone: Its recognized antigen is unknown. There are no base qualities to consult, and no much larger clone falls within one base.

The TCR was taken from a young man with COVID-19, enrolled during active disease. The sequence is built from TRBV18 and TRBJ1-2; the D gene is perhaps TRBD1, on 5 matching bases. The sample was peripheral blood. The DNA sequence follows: TGTGCCAGCTCACTGCAACCTATCGACAGCTTCTATGGCTACACCTTC. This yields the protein CASSLQPIDSFYGYTF.